This T cell receptor beta chain was recovered during a study of shared clonotypes between healthy human individuals. The V gene's germline CDR1 is SGHAT and CDR2 FQNNGV. The CDR3 sequence is 16 residues long. V lost 0 bases and J lost 4; bases outside the gene matches: 9. Sequencing was performed with immunoSEQ multiplex PCR; in TCRdb, only in-frame clones are kept and a portion is missing. The data show 950,000 to 1,200,000 clones, approximately 80% seen once. This receptor was obtained from a man aged 18 to 30 in good health. Some clones in this sample may be carry-over from other donors' samples. This chain uses TRBV11-2 with TRBJ2-7; 7 bases match TRBD2. Sequenced sample: memory CD4+ T cells from PBMCs. Subset defined: CD45RA-negative fraction. The CDR3 region is CASSLERRLAAYEQYF. CDR3 coding DNA: TGTGCCAGCAGCTTAGAGCGTCGGCTAGCGGCTTACGAGCAGTACTTC. Full variable domain (rest looked up from reference TRBV11-2 and TRBJ2-7): EAGVAQSPRYKIIEKRQSVAFWCNPISGHATLYWYQQILGQGPKLLIQFQNNGVVDDSQLPKDRFSAERLKGVDSTLKIQPAKLEDSAVYLCASSLERRLAAYEQYFGPGTRLTVT.